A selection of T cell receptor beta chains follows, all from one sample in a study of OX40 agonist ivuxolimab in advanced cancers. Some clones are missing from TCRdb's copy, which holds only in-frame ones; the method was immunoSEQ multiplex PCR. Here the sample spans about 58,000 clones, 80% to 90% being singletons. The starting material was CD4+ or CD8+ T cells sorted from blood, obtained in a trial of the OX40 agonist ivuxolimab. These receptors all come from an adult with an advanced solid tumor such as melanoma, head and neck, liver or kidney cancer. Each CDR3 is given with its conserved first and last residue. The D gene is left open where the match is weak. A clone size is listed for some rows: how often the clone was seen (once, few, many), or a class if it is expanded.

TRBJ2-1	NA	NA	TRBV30	TGTGCCTGGAGTAGAAGCTCCTACTACAATGAGCAGTTCTTC	CAWSRSSYYNEQFF
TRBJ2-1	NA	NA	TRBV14	TGTGCCAGTCGACTAGACGGTGAGCAGTTCTTC	CASRLDGEQFF
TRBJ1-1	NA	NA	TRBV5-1	TGCGCCAGCAGCTTTAGCCCGAACACTGAAGCTTTCTTT	CASSFSPNTEAFF
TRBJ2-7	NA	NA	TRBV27	TGTGCCAGCAGTTTAAGGGCAGGTTTATCCTACGAGCAGTACTTC	CASSLRAGLSYEQYF
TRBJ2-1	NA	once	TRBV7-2	TGTGCCAGCAGCTTAACCGGGTTCTCCTACAATGAGCAGTTCTTC	CASSLTGFSYNEQFF
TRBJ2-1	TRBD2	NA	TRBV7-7	TGTGCTAGCAGCTTGAGCGGGAGGTATAATGAGCAGTTCTTC	CASSLSGRYNEQFF
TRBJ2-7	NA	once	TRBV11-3	TGTGCCAGCAGCTTAAGCCAGTCCTACGAGCAGTACTTC	CASSLSQSYEQYF
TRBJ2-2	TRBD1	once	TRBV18	TGTGCCAGCTCACCCCGACAGGGGGCGTCGGTCGGGGAGCTGTTTTTT	CASSPRQGASVGELFF
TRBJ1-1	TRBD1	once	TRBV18	TGTGCCAGCTCAACTAGACAGGGTGACACTGAAGCTTTCTTT	CASSTRQGDTEAFF
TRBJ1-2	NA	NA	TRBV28	TGTGCCAGCAACCAACAGGGTTTCTATGGCTACACCTTC	CASNQQGFYGYTF
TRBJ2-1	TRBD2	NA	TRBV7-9	TGTGCCAGCAGCCTAGGTCAACTAGCGGGAGTAGATGAGCAGTTCTTC	CASSLGQLAGVDEQFF
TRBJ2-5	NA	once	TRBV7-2	TGTGCCAGCAGCTTAAATCTGGGAACGCAAGAGACCCAGTACTTC	CASSLNLGTQETQYF
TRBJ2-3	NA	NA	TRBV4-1	TGCGCCAGCAGCCAAGGAGAAGGGGCTCAGACGCAGTATTTT	CASSQGEGAQTQYF
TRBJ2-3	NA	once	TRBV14	TGTGCCAGCCGTCAGGCAAGCACAGATACGCAGTATTTT	CASRQASTDTQYF
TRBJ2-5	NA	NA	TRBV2	TGTGCCACCTCGTGGATCCAAGAGACCCAGTACTTC	CATSWIQETQYF
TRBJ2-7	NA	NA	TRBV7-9	TGTGCCAGCAGCGGTCTCCCGGGATCCTACGAGCAGTACTTC	CASSGLPGSYEQYF
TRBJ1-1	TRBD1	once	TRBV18	TGTGCCAGCTCACCACAGCAGGGGGCGTTCAGTGAAGCTTTCTTT	CASSPQQGAFSEAFF
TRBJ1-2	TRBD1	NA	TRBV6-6	TGTGCCAGCAGCCTACAGGGGGCGGGGAACTATGGCTACACCTTC	CASSLQGAGNYGYTF
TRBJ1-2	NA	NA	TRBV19	TGTGCCAGTAGTTGGACGGGGGTCGGCTACACCTTC	CASSWTGVGYTF
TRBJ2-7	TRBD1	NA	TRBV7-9	TGTGCCAGCAGCTTAGGCCGGACAGGGCGCGAGCAGTACTTC	CASSLGRTGREQYF
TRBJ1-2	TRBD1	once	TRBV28	TGTGCCAGCAGTCTGGGACAGCCCGGGGGTGGCTACACCTTC	CASSLGQPGGGYTF
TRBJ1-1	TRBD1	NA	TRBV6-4	TGTGCCAGCAGTGCCGACAGGGGAAACACTGAAGCTTTCTTT	CASSADRGNTEAFF
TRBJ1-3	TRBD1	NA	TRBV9	TGTGCCAGCAGCCCCCCCGGGACAGGGCGAACCATATATTTT	CASSPPGTGRTIYF
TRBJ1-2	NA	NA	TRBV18	TGTGCCAGCTCACCCACCGAGGACAGCCGAACGGGCTACACCTTC	CASSPTEDSRTGYTF
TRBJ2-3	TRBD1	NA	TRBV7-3	TGTGCCAGCAGCCTCGACAGGGGGACAGATACGCAGTATTTT	CASSLDRGTDTQYF
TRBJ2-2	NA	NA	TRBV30	TGTGCCTGGAGTGTAAGGGCGCAGGGGGAGCTGTTTTTT	CAWSVRAQGELFF
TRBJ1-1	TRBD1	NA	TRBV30	TGTGCCTGGAGCCCGCTACAGGGGGCGAGAACTGAAGCTTTCTTT	CAWSPLQGARTEAFF
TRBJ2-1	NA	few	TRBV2	TGTGCCAGCAGTGAAGCGCTTGCCAATGAGCAGTTCTTC	CASSEALANEQFF
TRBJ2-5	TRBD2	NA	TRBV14	TGTGCCAGCAGCCGCATGACTAGCGGGAGGCCCCAGTACTTC	CASSRMTSGRPQYF
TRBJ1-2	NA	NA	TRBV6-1	TGTGCCAGCACCAGTGAATTGGGAGGGCCCTATGGCTACACCTTC	CASTSELGGPYGYTF
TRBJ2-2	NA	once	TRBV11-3	TGTGCCAGCAGCTTAGCTGTACCGGGGGTTTGGACATCCGGGGAGCTGTTTTTT	CASSLAVPGVWTSGELFF